This TCR beta chain was captured by sequencing in a study of blood T cell repertoires in COVID-19. The wider study: Samples taken during acute and convalescent COVID-19 were collected in the United States, Italy and Spain. T cells, B-cell-depleted T cells, or PBMCs supplied cDNA or gDNA.

The table lists this clone with a count of one. CDR3 length: 19 residues. V was pared by 5 bases and J by 5 bases, with 30 bases between. CDR1 is SGHTA, CDR2 FQGTGA, per germline. Per the original methods: Estimation of nucleated cell counts relied on the amplification of reference gene primers. Produced via immunoSEQ multiplex PCR; TCRdb's table is partial and in-frame only. V and J calls plus clone size are reproduced from that table; the DNA served to infer D and trimming. The sample has approximately 300,000 clones, more than 65% seen once; the top ten hold around 16%. Patients from Seattle were sampled longitudinally, starting during active infection.

This clonotype originated in a person aged 70 to 85 with COVID-19, enrolled during active disease. The V gene is TRBV7-3, the J gene TRBJ1-1, with a tentative D call TRBD1 (5 bases). Sequenced sample: peripheral blood. The CDR3 protein is CASSTILIGTRAGGTEAFF. The CDR3 nucleotides read TGTGCCAGCAGCACCATTTTAATAGGGACCCGGGCGGGGGGTACTGAAGCTTTCTTT.